The rows below give T cell receptor beta chains drawn from one sample of a study of cytomegalovirus exposure and HLA in healthy donors. Libraries were prepared by immunoSEQ multiplex PCR; TCRdb keeps only in-frame clonotypes and omits some of them. The profile covers over 150,000 clones, with around 80% appearing a single time and roughly 7.7% taken by the ten largest. The sample comprised PBMCs. The receptors were gathered from a woman aged 25 to 45 in good health and CMV-seropositive. The CDR3 runs from the conserved cysteine through the conserved F or W. A D gene is named only where the DNA matches it firmly. Only some rows state a clone size, as once, few, many or a class for expanded clones.

cdr3_nt cdr3_aa d_call j_call v_call cdr3_length clone_size
TGTGCCACCAGCAGAGATCGAGCCGGGGAGCTGTTTTTT CATSRDRAGELFF - TRBJ2-2 TRBV15 13 -
TGTGCCAGCAGCTTAGCCTTCACCCGGAGCTCTGGAAACACCATATATTTT CASSLAFTRSSGNTIYF - TRBJ1-3 TRBV11-2 17 few
TGCGCCAGCAGCCAAACTGACAGGGTGGGAAACACCATATATTTT CASSQTDRVGNTIYF TRBD1 TRBJ1-3 TRBV4-1 15 -
TGTTCCAGCAGCAATCCGGGACAGGGGGCTTACGAGCAGTACTTC CSSSNPGQGAYEQYF TRBD1 TRBJ2-7 TRBV7-9 15 once
TGTGCCAGCAGCTTGGTTCTACAAGAGACCCAGTACTTC CASSLVLQETQYF - TRBJ2-5 TRBV5-6 13 -
TGTGCCAGCAGCCATGACAGGGGCGTCCATCAGCCCCAGCATTTT CASSHDRGVHQPQHF TRBD1 TRBJ1-5 TRBV6-6 15 -
TGTGCCAGCAGTGGGGGGGCTAATGAAAAACTGTTTTTT CASSGGANEKLFF - TRBJ1-4 TRBV2 13 -
TGTGCCAGCAGCTCTAGGGACAGGGGGAGCTTTCCTAACTATGGCTACACCTTC CASSSRDRGSFPNYGYTF TRBD1 TRBJ1-2 TRBV7-2 18 few
TGCAGCGTTGAGCAGGGGGCGCGGCGAATGAACACTGAAGCTTTCTTT CSVEQGARRMNTEAFF TRBD1 TRBJ1-1 TRBV29-1 16 -
TGCGCCAGCAGCCAAGTCGGCAATCAGCCCCAGCATTTT CASSQVGNQPQHF - TRBJ1-5 TRBV4-1 13 -
TGCGCCAGCAGTGGACAGGGAACCTATGGCTACACCTTC CASSGQGTYGYTF TRBD1 TRBJ1-2 TRBV10-2 13 once
TGTGCCAGCAGCGTTATCGGGACCGGAGGGACCGGGGAGCTGTTTTTT CASSVIGTGGTGELFF - TRBJ2-2 TRBV9 16 -
TGTGCCTGGAGTGCCGCCTACAGGGCCTCGGGGCCTGAAGCTTTCTTT CAWSAAYRASGPEAFF - TRBJ1-1 TRBV30 16 -